The 15 T cell receptor beta chains given below trace back to one sample, sequenced in a study of blood T cell repertoires in COVID-19. The assay was immunoSEQ multiplex PCR, and TCRdb's table has in-frame clones only and misses some. The top ten hold around 2% of the sample, which has approximately 170,000 clones, approximately 83% seen once. Material: peripheral blood. The receptors come from a woman older than 75 with acute or convalescent COVID-19.

The rearrangement joins TRBV29-1 to TRBJ2-1, with TRBD1 matching over 8 bases. Looked up from germline, CDR1 is SQVTM and CDR2 is ANQGSEA. CDR3 length equals 19 residues. The J segment lost 2 bases and the V segment lost 1 base, leaving 16 bases of the junction unmatched. This CDR3 reads CSVEVSPPRTGTPYNEQFF. CDR3 in DNA: TGCAGCGTTGAAGTCTCCCCGCCCCGGACAGGGACACCCTACAATGAGCAGTTCTTC.

V usage is TRBV6-5 and J usage is TRBJ2-2; tentatively, D is TRBD2 (5 bases). Germline lookup yields CDR1 MNHEY and CDR2 SVGAGI. V lost 8 bases to trimming and J lost 6 bases, with 10 bases between them. The CDR3 extends over 12 amino acids. The CDR3 DNA reads TGTGCCAGCTTCGGAGGAGCCGGGGAGCTGTTTTTT. Protein sequence: CASFGGAGELFF.

The chain employs TRBV11-2 and TRBJ2-6; D unresolved. This CDR3 region has 14 residues. The germline gives CDR1 SGHAT, CDR2 FQNNGV. V was shortened by 7 bases and J by 2 bases, with 9 bases between the two germline ends. The CDR3 DNA sequence: TGTGCCAGCACCTCAGCGACTGGGGCCAACGTCCTGACTTTC. It is translated as CASTSATGANVLTF.

CDR3 sequence reads: CASSLPSEEKLFF. The DNA for the CDR3 is TGTGCCAGCAGCTTACCGTCAGAGGAGAAACTGTTTTTT. The chain has TRBV12-1 and TRBJ1-4. TRBV12-1 corresponds to a pseudogene. This CDR3 has 13 amino acids.

Details on this clone: A read error may produce the germline difference seen at one junction end. The chain joins TRBV2 to TRBJ2-7; D is ambiguous. The germline V gene has CDR1 SNHLY and CDR2 FYNNEI. CDR3 length equals 14 residues. CDR3 residues: CTSSDGRFTYEQYF. The CDR3 DNA is TGTACCAGCAGTGACGGCAGGTTCACCTACGAGCAGTACTTC. Filled out from reference TRBV2 and TRBJ2-7, the complete variable domain reads EPEVTQTPSHQVTQMGQEVILRCVPISNHLYFYWYRQILGQKVEFLVSFYNNEISEKSEIFDDQFSVERPDGSNFTLKIRSTKLEDSAMYFCTSSDGRFTYEQYFGPGTRLTVT.

The chain joins TRBV19 to TRBJ1-2; 7 nucleotides match TRBD1. This CDR3 region has 14 residues. The J segment lost 7 bases and the V segment lost 6 bases, leaving 11 bases of the junction unmatched. Germline V gives CDR1 LNHDA, CDR2 SQIVND (reference sequence). CDR3 residues: CASRPRQGWGGYTF. CDR3 in DNA: TGTGCCAGTAGGCCCAGACAGGGTTGGGGTGGCTACACCTTC.

This sequence joins TRBV6-5 and TRBJ2-1; possible D gene TRBD1, 6 bases. V was clipped by 4 bases and J by 7 bases, with 14 bases between them. This CDR3 has 14 amino acids. Germline CDR1 MNHEY, CDR2 SVGAGI. CDR3 bases: TGTGCCAGCAGTTCCGGGACATGGGTGAATGAGCAGTTCTTC. Amino acids: CASSSGTWVNEQFF.

J is TRBJ2-3 and V is TRBV12-3 or TRBV12-4, with D unclear. The CDR3 consists of 13 residues. V was cut by 3 bases and J by 1 base, with 5 bases left in between. The CDR3 DNA follows: TGTGCCAGCAGTTTGTCCGGCACAGATACGCAGTATTTT. Translated, it gives CASSLSGTDTQYF.

The chain carries TRBV19 and TRBJ2-7, with 7 nucleotides matching TRBD1. V was pared by 5 bases and J by 2 bases, with 6 bases of the junction left unmatched. Germline V gene sequence: CDR1 LNHDA, CDR2 SQIVND (reference sequence). There are 14 residues in the CDR3. CDR3 bases: TGTGCCAGTAGTGCAACCGGGACAGCCTACGAGCAGTACTTC. This encodes CASSATGTAYEQYF.

This chain connects TRBV6-5 to TRBJ1-1; 10 bases agree with TRBD1. V was pared by 5 bases and J by 5 bases, with 5 bases of the junction left unmatched. Germline-derived CDR1 and CDR2 are MNHEY and SVGAGI. The CDR3 contains 14 residues. CDR3 in amino acids: CASSRGGQGTEAFF. CDR3 nucleotide sequence: TGTGCCAGCAGTCGCGGGGGACAGGGGACTGAAGCTTTCTTT.

The V and J genes are TRBV7-9 and TRBJ2-5, with TRBD1 identical over 9 bases. CDR1 is SEHNR and CDR2 is FQNEAQ in the germline V gene (reference sequence). J lost 4 bases, V lost 3 bases, and 0 bases had no gene match. The CDR3 consists of 13 residues. The CDR3 is CASSLTGGETQYF. The CDR3 nucleotides read TGTGCCAGCAGCTTGACAGGGGGAGAGACCCAGTACTTC. The whole variable domain, remainder taken from reference TRBV7-9 and TRBJ2-5, is DTGVSQNPRHKITKRGQNVTFRCDPISEHNRLYWYRQTLGQGPEFLTYFQNEAQLEKSRLLSDRFSAERPKGSFSTLEIQRTEQGDSAMYLCASSLTGGETQYFGPGTRLLVL.

This rearrangement joins TRBV7-6 to TRBJ2-3; no reliable D call. This CDR3 is 14 amino acids long. CDR1 and CDR2 (germline): SGHVS, FNYEAQ. Trimming took 5 bases from V and 4 from J, leaving 13 bases between them. CDR3 bases: TGTGCCAGCAGCCCAGACGGGTCAGCAGATACGCAGTATTTT. Protein sequence: CASSPDGSADTQYF.

This chain links TRBV29-1 with TRBJ1-1, with a tentative D call TRBD1 (5 bases). Germline values: CDR1 SQVTM, CDR2 ANQGSEA. This CDR3 is 13 amino acids long. V was trimmed by 6 bases and J by 5 bases, leaving 16 bases between them. CDR3 in DNA: TGCAGCGTCCGGGCCTCCAGGGTAACTGAAGCTTTCTTT. Protein sequence: CSVRASRVTEAFF.

The genes are TRBV5-1 and TRBJ2-7, with TRBD1 matching over 7 bases. Looked up from germline, CDR1 is SGHRS and CDR2 is YFSETQ. The CDR3 is 15 residues long. J gave up 1 base and V 4 bases, and 8 bases lay outside the gene matches. In nucleotides, the CDR3 is TGCGCCAGCAGCACAAGGGACAGATATTCCTACGAGCAGTACTTC. Its protein is CASSTRDRYSYEQYF.

CDR3 sequence reads: CASSYGGQLDTQYF. The DNA of the CDR3 is TGCGCCAGCAGCTACGGGGGGCAATTAGATACGCAGTATTTT. The chain employs TRBV5-1 and TRBJ2-3, with D possibly TRBD2 on 7 matching bases. CDR3 size: 14 residues. The germline V gene has CDR1 SGHRS and CDR2 YFSETQ. Trimming removed 3 bases at V and 5 bases at J, with 13 bases between.